This TCR beta chain is drawn from a study of T cells in localized non-small cell lung cancer. Study findings and constraints: Of the top 100 tumor clones, median around 62 were in adjacent lung, 25 to 35 among its top 100. Longer overall survival was linked to higher blood T cell density. There was higher T cell clonality in uninvolved adjacent lung than in tumor, and it was highest there.

Libraries were prepared by immunoSEQ multiplex PCR; TCRdb keeps only in-frame clonotypes and omits some of them. The table has about 13,000 clones, more than 75% seen once. V was shortened by 4 bases and J by 1 base, with 8 bases between the two germline ends. CDR1 GTSNPN and CDR2 SVGIG come from the germline V gene (reference sequence). The CDR3 has 13 amino acids. This clone was counted a single time. The target antigen is unknown. The rearrangement uses TRBV30 and TRBJ1-5; D gene unclear. Sequences were derived from peripheral blood, sampled before any cancer treatment. The TCR originated in a male donor older than 55 with stage I squamous cell lung carcinoma. DNA of the CDR3: TGTGCCTGGATACGGGGAAGCAATCAGCCCCAGCATTTT. This encodes CAWIRGSNQPQHF.